Listed here are 6 T cell receptor beta chains from one sample, sequenced in a study of T cells after yellow fever vaccination. Using its own MiXCR run on the 5' RACE reads, TCRdb lists one record per CDR3 protein. The sample has about 630,000 distinct CDR3 sequences, around an eighth seen once. The sample in question was PBMCs, obtained on the day of the yellow fever booster vaccination. The receptors shown here come from a man aged 30 to 45 who received the YFV17D yellow fever vaccine.

In this sample, this clonotype turned up a few times. The chain joins TRBV5-4 to TRBJ2-1; 7 bases agree with TRBD1. V was clipped by 1 base and J by 7 bases; unmatched bases: 11. Germline values: CDR1 SGHNT, CDR2 YYREEE (reference sequence). There are 16 residues in the CDR3. DNA of the CDR3: TGTGCCAGCAGCTTGCGAGACAGGGAAACAGGGAATGAGCAGTTCTTC. As protein: CASSLRDRETGNEQFF.

This clonotype occurred a few times. V gene TRBV7-2 combines with J gene TRBJ2-3; D gene uncertain. Germline V gives CDR1 SGHTA, CDR2 FQGNSA. Trimming stripped 5 bases from V and 2 bases from J, with 8 bases between. The CDR3 contains 13 residues. As DNA, the CDR3 is TGTGCCAGCAGCCGGACGAACACAGATACGCAGTATTTT. Its protein is CASSRTNTDTQYF.

This sequence joins TRBV24-1 and TRBJ2-5; a possible D gene is TRBD1 (5 bases). In germline, CDR1 is KGHDR, CDR2 SFDVKD. V was clipped by 3 bases and J by 1 base, with 8 bases between them. The CDR3 is 14 residues long. CDR3 sequence reads: CATSDPTGQETQYF. The DNA of the CDR3 is TGTGCCACCAGTGATCCCACAGGCCAAGAGACCCAGTACTTC.

The chain links TRBV6-2 or TRBV6-3 to TRBJ2-7; no clear D gene. The V end was cut by 6 bases, the J end by 7 bases, with 13 bases between. The CDR3 loop spans 12 amino acids. The germline gives CDR1 MNHEY, CDR2 SVGEGT. The CDR3 reads CASSPPTREQYF. CDR3 coding DNA: TGTGCCAGCAGCCCCCCCACGAGGGAGCAGTACTTC.

The CDR3 coding sequence is TGTGCCAGCAGCTTATTCGGGAGGGACCCTCGAAACGAGCAGTTCTTC. Translating gives CASSLFGRDPRNEQFF. The chain employs TRBV7-2 and TRBJ2-1; 8 bases line up with TRBD2. Germline-derived CDR1 and CDR2 are SGHTA and FQGNSA. The length of the CDR3 is 16 residues. J gave up 10 bases and V 2 bases, and 13 bases lay outside the gene matches.

This chain uses TRBV7-9 with TRBJ2-3; no firm D call. V dropped 4 bases and J dropped 3 bases, with 14 bases sitting between them. The CDR3 spans 15 residues. Germline CDR1 reads SEHNR; CDR2 reads FQNEAQ (reference sequence). The CDR3 loop reads CASSSIRSSTDTQYF. The DNA for the CDR3 is TGTGCCAGCAGCTCGATTAGGTCCAGTACAGATACGCAGTATTTT.